This is a list of T cell receptor beta chains from one sample in a study of vaccination and CD4 T cells after COVID-19. These receptors' targets are unknown. TCRdb re-derived calls from the PCR reads in MiXCR, one entry per CDR3 protein. Among tens of thousands of distinct CDR3 sequences listed, 30% to 35% were seen once. Specimen: cultured CD4+ T cells from blood. The receptors originated from a human donor with COVID-19. The CDR3 runs from the conserved cysteine through the conserved F or W. A D gene is named only where the DNA matches it firmly. The size field is filled for only some rows; it gives once, few, many or a size class.

V gene,clone size,D gene,J gene,CDR3 protein,CDR3 DNA
TRBV5-4,.,TRBD1,TRBJ1-2,CASSLAETGSGYTF,TGTGCCAGCAGCTTGGCCGAGACAGGGAGCGGCTACACCTTC
TRBV19,.,TRBD2,TRBJ2-3,CASSPGLGTDTQYF,TGTGCCAGTAGTCCGGGACTAGGCACAGATACGCAGTATTTT
TRBV2,few,.,TRBJ1-1,CASSVHTNTEAFF,TGTGCCAGCAGTGTACACACGAACACTGAAGCTTTCTTT
TRBV24-1,few,TRBD1,TRBJ2-1,CATSDSGTGSYNEQFF,TGTGCCACCAGTGACTCCGGGACAGGGAGCTACAATGAGCAGTTCTTC
TRBV2,few,TRBD1,TRBJ1-6,CASTLGQAGSPLHF,TGTGCCAGCACTTTGGGACAGGCGGGTTCACCCCTCCACTTT
TRBV7-2,.,.,TRBJ1-2,CASSFGNRVGYTF,TGTGCCAGCAGCTTTGGGAACAGGGTCGGCTACACCTTC
TRBV6-1,.,.,TRBJ2-1,CASLKQGGRYNEQFF,TGTGCCAGCCTGAAACAGGGGGGGAGGTACAATGAGCAGTTCTTC
TRBV20-1,medium-sized,.,TRBJ1-2,CSVGQPDGYTF,TGCAGTGTTGGGCAGCCGGATGGCTACACCTTC
TRBV21-1,.,.,TRBJ1-6,CASSKERDGVSSPLHF,TGTGCCAGCAGCAAAGAGCGGGACGGGGTGAGTTCACCCCTCCACTTT
TRBV2,.,.,TRBJ2-6,CASTDSSGANVLTF,TGTGCCAGCACCGACAGCTCTGGGGCCAACGTCCTGACTTTC
TRBV11-3,few,TRBD1,TRBJ1-1,CASSLRTGMGTEAFF,TGTGCCAGCAGCCTCCGGACAGGGATGGGCACTGAAGCTTTCTTT
TRBV27,few,TRBD2,TRBJ2-3,CASSTGLADYSTDTQYF,TGTGCCAGCAGTACCGGACTAGCGGATTATAGCACAGATACGCAGTATTTT
TRBV27,.,TRBD2,TRBJ2-7,CASSLRASGEGSYEQYF,TGTGCCAGCAGTTTAAGGGCTAGCGGGGAAGGTTCGTACGAGCAGTACTTC
TRBV6-1,few,TRBD1,TRBJ1-5,CASSPGQGRQPQHF,TGTGCCAGCAGCCCCGGACAGGGTAGGCAGCCCCAGCATTTT
TRBV19,.,TRBD1,TRBJ1-2,CASSIQGANYGYTF,TGTGCCAGTAGTATACAGGGGGCTAACTATGGCTACACCTTC
TRBV7-9,few,.,TRBJ1-6,CASSLDQGRGSPLHF,TGTGCCAGCAGCTTAGATCAGGGGAGGGGGTCACCCCTCCACTTT
TRBV6-1,.,TRBD1,TRBJ1-2,CASSRDRGIDGYTF,TGTGCCAGCAGTCGGGACAGGGGGATAGATGGCTACACCTTC
TRBV7-7,.,TRBD2,TRBJ2-5,CASSLGARGGGQETQYF,TGTGCTAGCAGCTTAGGAGCTCGGGGGGGAGGGCAAGAGACCCAGTACTTC
TRBV6-5,.,.,TRBJ2-7,CASSYAKGLRREQYF,TGTGCCAGCAGTTACGCGAAGGGACTTCGTCGCGAGCAGTACTTC
TRBV5-1,.,TRBD1,TRBJ1-1,CASSARGGTEAFF,TGCGCCAGCAGCGCCAGGGGGGGTACTGAAGCTTTCTTT
TRBV20-1,.,.,TRBJ1-5,CSARRSRDSNQPQHF,TGCAGTGCTAGGAGGTCCAGAGATAGCAATCAGCCCCAGCATTTT
TRBV2,.,TRBD1,TRBJ1-1,CASNPDRGTEAFF,TGTGCCAGCAACCCGGACAGGGGAACTGAAGCTTTCTTT
TRBV6-1,.,.,TRBJ2-5,CASRPTTTSFDKTQYF,TGTGCCAGCAGACCTACCACGACTAGTTTCGATAAGACCCAGTACTTC
TRBV6-1,.,TRBD1,TRBJ1-6,CASRGQVPGNSPLHF,TGTGCCAGCAGAGGACAGGTCCCTGGGAATTCACCCCTCCACTTT
TRBV20-1,.,TRBD1,TRBJ2-3,CSADWTGRDTQYF,TGCAGTGCCGACTGGACAGGGAGGGATACGCAGTATTTT
TRBV6-1,.,.,TRBJ2-2,CASSRDTDDGGELFF,TGTGCCAGCAGTCGGGACACCGACGATGGCGGGGAGCTGTTTTTT
TRBV5-1,.,.,TRBJ2-3,CASSPGAKSDTQYF,TGCGCCAGCAGCCCTGGAGCGAAATCAGATACGCAGTATTTT
TRBV19,few,TRBD2,TRBJ2-1,CASLAGSRNEQFF,TGTGCCAGTCTAGCGGGGTCTCGAAATGAGCAGTTCTTC
TRBV30,.,.,TRBJ1-3,CAWSPGQRGNTIYF,TGTGCCTGGAGTCCGGGCCAGAGAGGAAACACCATATATTTT
TRBV4-1,.,.,TRBJ2-3,CASSHPGGLSTDTQYF,TGCGCCAGCAGCCACCCCGGGGGACTGAGCACAGATACGCAGTATTTT
TRBV6-2/TRBV6-3,.,.,TRBJ1-1,CASSYPAVNTEAFF,TGTGCCAGCAGTTACCCGGCGGTGAACACTGAAGCTTTCTTT
TRBV6-5,few,.,TRBJ2-3,CASSYTGSTDTQYF,TGTGCCAGCAGTTACACGGGTAGCACAGATACGCAGTATTTT
TRBV19,few,.,TRBJ1-6,CAERGGIGSPLHF,TGTGCCGAAAGGGGCGGGATCGGTTCACCCCTCCACTTT
TRBV6-2/TRBV6-3,.,.,TRBJ1-5,CASSLRANQPQHF,TGTGCCAGCAGTCTCAGGGCCAATCAGCCCCAGCATTTT
TRBV15,.,.,TRBJ1-2,CATSREAVEYGGYTF,TGTGCCACCAGCAGAGAGGCGGTAGAGTACGGTGGCTACACCTTC
TRBV2,once,.,TRBJ2-1,CASSEVSGDNEQFF,TGTGCCAGCAGTGAGGTCTCCGGGGACAATGAGCAGTTCTTC
TRBV30,few,.,TRBJ1-6,CAWGVDSYNSPLHF,TGTGCCTGGGGGGTCGACAGCTATAATTCACCCCTCCACTTT
TRBV5-1,.,TRBD1,TRBJ1-1,CASSLDHRTGGLNTEAFF,TGCGCCAGCAGCTTGGATCACCGGACAGGGGGTTTAAACACTGAAGCTTTCTTT
TRBV20-1,few,TRBD1,TRBJ1-5,CSAPPAGGNPINQPQHF,TGCAGTGCTCCCCCTGCAGGGGGTAACCCCATAAATCAGCCCCAGCATTTT
TRBV24-1,few,.,TRBJ2-7,CATSDHRNSYEQYF,TGTGCCACCAGTGACCACAGAAACTCCTACGAGCAGTACTTC
TRBV7-9,few,.,TRBJ2-5,CASSPLRSPKGETQYF,TGTGCCAGCAGCCCTCTGAGGTCCCCCAAGGGGGAGACCCAGTACTTC
TRBV24-1,few,.,TRBJ2-3,CATGRSYGGTDTQYF,TGTGCCACCGGCCGGAGTTACGGAGGCACAGATACGCAGTATTTT
TRBV6-5,few,TRBD1,TRBJ1-1,CASSYSAGGGTEAFF,TGTGCCAGCAGTTACTCGGCAGGGGGCGGCACTGAAGCTTTCTTT
TRBV5-5,.,.,TRBJ1-1,CASSLAPKNTEAFF,TGTGCCAGCAGCTTGGCGCCGAAGAACACTGAAGCTTTCTTT
TRBV2,.,.,TRBJ1-1,CASIRYGGNTEAFF,TGTGCCAGCATCAGGTACGGTGGGAACACTGAAGCTTTCTTT
TRBV28,.,.,TRBJ1-5,CASNHGGVMSSNQPQHF,TGTGCCAGTAACCATGGGGGGGTTATGAGTAGCAATCAGCCCCAGCATTTT
TRBV6-2/TRBV6-3,few,TRBD2,TRBJ2-5,CASSPPGLAGGPQETQYF,TGTGCCAGCAGTCCGCCGGGACTAGCGGGGGGGCCTCAAGAGACCCAGTACTTC
TRBV19,few,TRBD2,TRBJ2-7,CASMASGVLYEQYF,TGTGCCAGTATGGCTAGCGGGGTTCTCTACGAGCAGTACTTC
TRBV2,.,.,TRBJ2-5,CASSVGGQTQYF,TGTGCCAGCAGTGTAGGGGGGCAGACCCAGTACTTC
TRBV20-1,.,TRBD2,TRBJ2-7,CSAPRTSGGANEQYF,TGCAGTGCACCTAGGACTAGCGGGGGGGCTAACGAGCAGTACTTC
TRBV7-2,.,.,TRBJ2-7,CASSPGGAPEQYF,TGTGCCAGCAGCCCAGGGGGGGCCCCCGAGCAGTACTTC
TRBV7-2,.,TRBD2,TRBJ2-5,CASSFRLAGGQETQYF,TGTGCCAGCAGCTTTAGGCTAGCGGGGGGGCAAGAGACCCAGTACTTC
TRBV6-5,.,.,TRBJ1-2,CASSYLGREGGYTF,TGTGCCAGCAGTTACCTCGGCAGAGAAGGAGGCTACACCTTC
TRBV28,.,.,TRBJ1-6,CASSSGHQSSYNSPLHF,TGTGCCAGCAGTTCGGGACACCAGAGCTCCTATAATTCACCCCTCCACTTT
TRBV10-1,few,TRBD1,TRBJ2-7,CASTPGTGAEQYF,TGCGCCAGCACTCCCGGGACAGGGGCCGAGCAGTACTTC
TRBV7-2,few,.,TRBJ2-5,CASSLISFRVETQYF,TGTGCCAGCAGCTTGATATCTTTCCGGGTAGAGACCCAGTACTTC
TRBV30,.,.,TRBJ1-1,CAWREGVGEAFF,TGTGCCTGGAGAGAAGGGGTGGGTGAAGCTTTCTTT
TRBV28,few,.,TRBJ1-1,CASSSPPRTGERPEAFF,TGTGCCAGCAGTTCACCCCCTCGGACGGGCGAACGGCCTGAAGCTTTCTTT
TRBV14,.,TRBD1,TRBJ1-2,CASSQIQGAGYTF,TGTGCCAGCAGCCAAATACAGGGGGCTGGCTACACCTTC